The 17 T cell receptor beta chains below all came from one sample that was sequenced in a study of T cells after yellow fever vaccination. Via MiXCR, TCRdb re-called the 5' RACE reads, giving one row per CDR3 protein. The sample includes 450,000 to 550,000 distinct CDR3 sequences, about a fifth of them seen just once. The input for sequencing was PBMCs, taken 15 days after the yellow fever booster vaccination. Source of these receptors: a man in his thirties or forties who received the YFV17D yellow fever vaccine.

The chain uses TRBV28 and TRBJ2-4; 10 bases agree with TRBD1. From germline, CDR1 is MDHEN and CDR2 SYDVKM. Trimming took 3 bases from V and 7 from J; bases not matched to a gene: 6. This CDR3 comprises 15 residues. This chain's CDR3 is CASSFTPGQGNIQYF. The CDR3 DNA reads as TGTGCCAGCAGTTTTACCCCGGGACAGGGGAACATTCAGTACTTC. The variable domain in full, completed from reference TRBV28 and TRBJ2-4, reads DVKVTQSSRYLVKRTGEKVFLECVQDMDHENMFWYRQDPGLGLRLIYFSYDVKMKEKGDIPEGYSVSREKKERFSLILESASTNQTSMYLCASSFTPGQGNIQYFGAGTRLSVL.

This sequence joins TRBV5-6 and TRBJ2-4; the D gene is possibly TRBD1 (6 bases). CDR3 length: 19 residues. V was shortened by 2 bases and J by 3 bases, with 24 bases between the two germline ends. Per germline, CDR1 SGHDT and CDR2 YYEEEE. The CDR3 here is CASSFKTGLWYVDKNIQYF. The DNA of the CDR3 is TGTGCCAGCAGCTTCAAAACAGGGTTGTGGTATGTGGACAAAAACATTCAGTACTTC.

This clonotype was counted a few times. This sequence joins TRBV25-1 and TRBJ2-1; 7 nucleotides match TRBD2. In germline, CDR1 is MGHDK, CDR2 SYGVNS. J gave up 12 bases and V 2 bases, and 4 bases lay outside the gene matches. CDR3 length equals 12 residues. In DNA, the CDR3 is TGTGCCAGCAGTGAACCTAGCGGCACGCAGTTCTTC. It encodes CASSEPSGTQFF.

As to this clonotype: Sequence at one end of the junction differs from germline and may be a read error. The DNA for the CDR3 is TGTGCCAGCAGCTTAGCCGCCCGGGACAGGGGAGACTTC. This gives the protein CASSLAARDRGDF. The chain joins TRBV7-8 to TRBJ2-1, with 10 bases that match TRBD1. The CDR3 is made up of 13 amino acids. The germline V gene encodes CDR1 SGHVS and CDR2 FQNEAQ.

A few counts support this clonotype. This chain connects TRBV20-1 to TRBJ2-1; 8 bases match TRBD2. V shed 3 bases, J shed 2 bases, and the junction held 3 bases outside the gene matches. The germline V gene has CDR1 DFQATT and CDR2 SNEGSKA (reference sequence). The CDR3 has 14 amino acids. CDR3 DNA: TGCAGTGCTAGCGGGAGGGGGACCTACAATGAGCAGTTCTTC. Translation: CSASGRGTYNEQFF.

This clonotype was seen only a few times. The V and J genes are TRBV6-2 or TRBV6-3 and TRBJ2-1; unclear D gene. Deletions cut 7 bases from V and 4 bases from J, with 17 bases between. The CDR3 covers 15 residues. Germline-derived CDR1 and CDR2 are MNHEY and SVGEGT. CDR3 residues: CASTPTKKTYNEQFF. As DNA, the CDR3 is TGTGCCAGCACTCCCACTAAGAAGACATACAATGAGCAGTTCTTC.

V gene TRBV6-1 combines with J gene TRBJ2-7; possibly TRBD1 for D (6 bases). Per the germline V gene, CDR1 is MNHNS and CDR2 is SASEGT. Trimming stripped 6 bases from V and 1 base from J, with 13 bases between. The CDR3 contains 14 residues. The CDR3 coding sequence is TGTGCCAGCAGGCCAAGGACAGCTTCCTACGAGCAGTACTTC. This encodes CASRPRTASYEQYF.

A few counts support this clonotype. The chain employs TRBV30 and TRBJ2-1; 10 bases line up with TRBD2. The CDR3 runs 14 residues. Germline V CDR1 and CDR2: GTSNPN, SVGIG (reference sequence). J gave up 6 bases and V 1 base, and 3 bases lay outside the gene matches. The CDR3 DNA follows: TGTGCCTGGAGTGGTAGCGGGAGGCCCAATGAGCAGTTCTTC. Amino acids: CAWSGSGRPNEQFF.

This clonotype was picked up a small number of times. The gene calls are TRBV4-3 and TRBJ2-2, with a weak D call TRBD2 (5 bases). In germline, CDR1 is LGHNA, CDR2 YSLEER. Trimming removed 3 bases at V and 4 bases at J, with 18 bases between. The CDR3 is 17 amino acids. This CDR3 is CASSQRVIALGTGELFF. The CDR3 region has the DNA TGCGCCAGCAGCCAGAGGGTCATAGCTTTAGGCACCGGGGAGCTGTTTTTT.

In its sample, this clonotype was seen a few times. The V gene is TRBV10-3, the J gene TRBJ2-7, with 8 bases identical to TRBD1. The CDR3 is 12 amino acids. Germline CDR1 reads ENHRY; CDR2 reads SYGVKD. V gave up 7 bases and J gave up 5 bases; unmatched junction bases: 4. CDR3 region: CAIKTGANEQYF. The CDR3 region has the DNA TGTGCCATCAAGACAGGGGCGAACGAGCAGTACTTC.

The chain links TRBV20-1 to TRBJ2-7, with D perhaps matching TRBD2 (5 bases). CDR1 and CDR2 from the germline V gene are DFQATT and SNEGSKA (reference sequence). CDR3 size: 14 residues. Trimming took 4 bases from V and 0 from J, leaving 13 bases between them. CDR3 nucleotides: TGCAGTGCTAAGGTTTCGCGGGCCTCCTACGAGCAGTACTTC. It translates to CSAKVSRASYEQYF.

This clonotype has a count of ten or more. The V and J genes are TRBV29-1 and TRBJ1-1; D unresolved. The CDR3 totals 12 residues. The V and J ends lost 7 bases and 1 base respectively, with 10 bases between them. CDR1 and CDR2 (germline): SQVTM, ANQGSEA. In nucleotides, the CDR3 is TGCAGCGAACGACCGACGAACACTGAAGCTTTCTTT. Its protein is CSERPTNTEAFF.

The rearrangement joins TRBV5-1 to TRBJ2-2, with D maybe TRBD2 (5 bases). This CDR3 region has 14 residues. Trimming left V 4 bases short and J 5 bases short, with 12 bases between. Per germline, CDR1 SGHRS and CDR2 YFSETQ. The CDR3 sequence is CASSGRGGTGELFF. The CDR3 coding sequence is TGCGCCAGCAGCGGCCGGGGTGGTACCGGGGAGCTGTTTTTT.

This clonotype appeared a single time. This chain joins TRBV20-1 and TRBJ2-5; D ambiguous. The CDR3 loop spans 13 amino acids. Germline-derived CDR1 and CDR2 are DFQATT and SNEGSKA (reference sequence). Trimming left V 3 bases short and J 5 bases short, with 13 bases between. CDR3 protein: CSASPSVGETQYF. The DNA of the CDR3 is TGCAGTGCTAGTCCGAGTGTCGGGGAGACCCAGTACTTC.

A few counts support this clonotype. The CDR3 DNA is TGTGCCAGCAGCTCACCTCCCTCGCCCCTCCACTTT. This codes for CASSSPPSPLHF. The V call is TRBV7-2, the J call TRBJ1-6, with D hard to call. CDR1 and CDR2 (germline): SGHTA, FQGNSA. Trimming left V 4 bases short and J 13 bases short, with 11 bases between. The CDR3 covers 12 residues. Full variable domain (remainder filled in from reference TRBV7-2 and TRBJ1-6): GAGVSQSPSNKVTEKGKDVELRCDPISGHTALYWYRQSLGQGLEFLIYFQGNSAPDKSGLPSDRFSAERTGGSVSTLTIQRTQQEDSAVYLCASSSPPSPLHFGNGTRLTVT.

The chain uses TRBV7-7 and TRBJ2-5, with a tentative D call TRBD2 (5 bases). Between the trimmed V and J ends, which lost 4 bases and 5 bases, there was a span of 11 bases. In germline, CDR1 is SSHAT, CDR2 FNYEAQ (reference sequence). The CDR3 is made up of 13 amino acids. The CDR3 nucleotides read TGTGCCAGCAGCTACGGGGTATCGGAGACCCAGTACTTC. It yields the protein CASSYGVSETQYF. Drawing the rest from reference TRBV7-7 and TRBJ2-5, the complete variable domain is GAGVSQSPRYKVTKRGQDVTLRCDPISSHATLYWYQQALGQGPEFLTYFNYEAQPDKSGLPSDRFSAERPEGSISTLTIQRTEQRDSAMYRCASSYGVSETQYFGPGTRLLVL.

This clonotype was found many times. The CDR3 reads CASKRTVADYEQYF. As DNA, the CDR3 is TGTGCCAGTAAACGGACAGTAGCGGACTACGAGCAGTACTTC. This chain uses TRBV19 with TRBJ2-7; D may correspond to TRBD1 or TRBD2 (6 bases each). The CDR3 consists of 14 residues. Trimming shortened V by 7 bases and J by 3 bases, and 16 bases separated the two germline ends. Germline-derived CDR1 and CDR2 are LNHDA and SQIVND (reference sequence).